These T cell receptor beta chains were read from a single sample in a study of blood T cell repertoires in COVID-19. TCRdb's copy holds only in-frame clones and misses some; the assay was immunoSEQ multiplex PCR. Of around 260,000 clones listed, less than 90% are singletons. Sequencing was performed on peripheral blood. The receptors were gathered from a man in his sixties who had recovered from COVID-19. The CDR3 runs from the conserved cysteine through the conserved F or W. D genes are given only for firm matches. Expanded clones get a size class; other rows say once, few or many, or leave the size out.

len	v_gene	abundance	j_gene	d_gene	CDR3aa	CDR3nt
16	TRBV5-8	once	TRBJ1-1	TRBD1	CASSLDLGQMNTEAFF	TGTGCCAGCAGCTTGGATTTGGGACAGATGAACACTGAAGCTTTCTTT
18	TRBV5-4	.	TRBJ1-5	TRBD1	CASSPRQEGGTGEQPQHF	TGTGCCAGCAGCCCACGACAAGAAGGCGGGACAGGGGAGCAGCCCCAGCATTTT
19	TRBV5-3	.	TRBJ2-3	TRBD2	CARSSPKLGAGDGVDTQYF	TGTGCCAGAAGCTCACCAAAACTCGGAGCGGGGGATGGAGTAGATACGCAGTATTTT
19	TRBV7-9	.	TRBJ1-5	TRBD1	CASSLERGDRIYSNQPQHF	TGTGCCAGCAGCTTAGAGAGGGGGGACAGAATCTATAGCAATCAGCCCCAGCATTTT
8	TRBV7-9	.	TRBJ1-1	.	CASSFLFF	TGTGCCAGCAGCTTTCTTTTCTTT
13	TRBV12-3/TRBV12-4	.	TRBJ2-7	TRBD1	CASRGQVMEEQYF	TGTGCCAGCAGGGGACAGGTGATGGAGGAGCAGTACTTC
16	TRBV6-6	.	TRBJ2-1	TRBD1	CASSHTDRVFYNEQFF	TGTGCCAGCAGTCACACGGACAGGGTGTTCTACAATGAGCAGTTCTTC
16	TRBV5-6	many	TRBJ2-7	.	CASSRSGRGALYEQYF	TGTGCCAGCAGCCGGTCGGGGCGGGGCGCCCTATACGAGCAGTACTTC
14	TRBV3-1/TRBV3-2	.	TRBJ1-2	TRBD1	CASSPPGQIRGYTF	TGTGCCAGCAGCCCCCCGGGACAGATAAGAGGCTACACCTTC
15	TRBV30	.	TRBJ2-3	TRBD1	CAWTRGQGIPDTQYF	TGTGCCTGGACTAGGGGACAGGGAATTCCAGATACGCAGTATTTT
14	TRBV19	few	TRBJ1-3	TRBD1	CASRIGTAGNTIYF	TGTGCCAGTAGGATCGGGACAGCTGGAAACACCATATATTTT
16	TRBV6-5	.	TRBJ1-6	.	CASSYMQGGARSPLHF	TGTGCCAGCAGTTATATGCAGGGAGGGGCTCGGTCACCCCTCCACTTT
15	TRBV6-5	few	TRBJ1-1	.	CASRSEGLSGTEAFF	TGTGCCAGCAGGTCGGAGGGGCTGAGCGGCACTGAAGCTTTCTTT
15	TRBV9	.	TRBJ1-4	.	CASSPRTARDEKLFF	TGTGCCAGCAGCCCCAGGACGGCGAGGGATGAAAAACTGTTTTTT
15	TRBV19	few	TRBJ1-5	TRBD1	CASSDTGTGNQPQHF	TGTGCCAGTAGTGACACCGGGACAGGTAATCAGCCCCAGCATTTT
14	TRBV7-2	.	TRBJ2-1	TRBD2	CASTPGTRNNEQFF	TGTGCCAGCACACCCGGGACTAGGAACAATGAGCAGTTCTTC
16	TRBV14	many	TRBJ2-7	.	CASSQRLGRGSYEQYF	TGTGCCAGCAGCCAACGGTTGGGACGGGGGTCCTACGAGCAGTACTTC
13	TRBV7-8	.	TRBJ1-1	.	CASSQQLNTEAFF	TGTGCCAGCAGCCAACAGTTGAACACTGAAGCTTTCTTT
13	TRBV28	.	TRBJ1-5	.	CAIQFNRDQPQHF	TGTGCCATCCAATTTAACAGGGATCAGCCCCAGCATTTT
12	TRBV29-1	.	TRBJ2-7	TRBD1	CSVVTGFHEQYF	TGCAGCGTTGTGACAGGGTTCCACGAGCAGTACTTC
12	TRBV27	.	TRBJ2-7	TRBD2	CASIGEGWEQYF	TGTGCCAGCATTGGGGAGGGTTGGGAGCAGTACTTC
13	TRBV24-1	many	TRBJ2-7	.	CATSDPTGGKQYF	TGTGCCACCAGTGATCCTACTGGGGGGAAGCAGTACTTC
14	TRBV3-1/TRBV3-2	.	TRBJ2-1	.	CASSHPGSVDEQFF	TGTGCCAGCAGCCATCCCGGGAGCGTTGATGAGCAGTTCTTC